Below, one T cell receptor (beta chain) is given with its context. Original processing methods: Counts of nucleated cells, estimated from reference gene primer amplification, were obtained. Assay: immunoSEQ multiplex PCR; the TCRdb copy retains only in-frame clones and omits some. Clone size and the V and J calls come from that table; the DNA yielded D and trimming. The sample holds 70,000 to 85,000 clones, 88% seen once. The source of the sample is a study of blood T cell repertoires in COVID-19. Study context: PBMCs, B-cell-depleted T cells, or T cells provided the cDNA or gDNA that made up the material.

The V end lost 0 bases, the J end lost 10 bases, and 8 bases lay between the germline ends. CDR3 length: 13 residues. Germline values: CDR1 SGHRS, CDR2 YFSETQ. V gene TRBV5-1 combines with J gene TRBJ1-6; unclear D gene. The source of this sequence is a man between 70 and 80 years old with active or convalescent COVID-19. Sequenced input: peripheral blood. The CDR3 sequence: CASSLGGVSPLHF. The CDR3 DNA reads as TGCGCCAGCAGCTTGGGTGGAGTCTCACCCCTCCACTTT. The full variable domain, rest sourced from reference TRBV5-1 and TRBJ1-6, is KAGVTQTPRYLIKTRGQQVTLSCSPISGHRSVSWYQQTPGQGLQFLFEYFSETQRNKGNFPGRFSGRQFSNSRSEMNVSTLELGDSALYLCASSLGGVSPLHFGNGTRLTVT.